The sample holds one count of the clone carrying this TCR beta chain. The antigen remains unidentified. The record originates from a study of PD-1 blockade in classical Hodgkin lymphoma. Study background: Nivolumab was administered to patients intravenously at 3 mg/kg every 2 weeks.

General study findings and limits: For complete responders, baseline diversity was comparable to that of newly diagnosed patients.

Every single patient, without exception, relapsed after autologous stem cell transplantation, and brentuximab vedotin exposure varied. Trimming removed 0 bases from V and 1 base from J; junction bases left unmatched: 6. Germline CDR1 reads SGHKS; CDR2 reads YYEKEE (reference sequence). This CDR3 has 18 amino acids. The repertoire was sequenced with immunoSEQ multiplex PCR; TCRdb's copy has only in-frame clones and lacks some. The data show fewer than 110,000 clones, around 89% seen once. V gene TRBV5-5 combines with J gene TRBJ1-5; 11 positions agree with TRBD1. Sequencing used peripheral blood mononuclear cells (PBMCs), obtained before the second cycle of nivolumab. This clonotype originated in a human donor with classical Hodgkin lymphoma. CDR3: CASSLVLRDRGSNQPQHF. Written as DNA, the CDR3 is TGTGCCAGCAGCTTGGTTCTTAGGGACAGGGGGAGCAATCAGCCCCAGCATTTT.